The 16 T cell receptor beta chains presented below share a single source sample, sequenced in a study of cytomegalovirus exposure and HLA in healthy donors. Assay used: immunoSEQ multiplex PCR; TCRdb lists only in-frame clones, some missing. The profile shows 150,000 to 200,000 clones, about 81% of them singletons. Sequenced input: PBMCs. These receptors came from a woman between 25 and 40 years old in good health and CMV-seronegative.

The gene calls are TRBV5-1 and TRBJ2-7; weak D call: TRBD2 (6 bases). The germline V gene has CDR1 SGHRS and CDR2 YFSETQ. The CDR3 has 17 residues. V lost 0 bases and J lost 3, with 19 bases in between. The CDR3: CASSLAPLPGVDYEQYF. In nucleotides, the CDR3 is TGCGCCAGCAGCTTGGCCCCCCTACCGGGGGTGGACTACGAGCAGTACTTC.

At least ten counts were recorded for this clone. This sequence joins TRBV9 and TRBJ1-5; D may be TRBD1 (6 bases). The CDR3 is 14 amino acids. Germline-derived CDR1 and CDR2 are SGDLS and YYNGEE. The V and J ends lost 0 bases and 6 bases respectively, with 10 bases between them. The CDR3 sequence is CASSVGTVGQPQHF. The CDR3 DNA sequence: TGTGCCAGCAGCGTAGGGACAGTTGGTCAGCCCCAGCATTTT.

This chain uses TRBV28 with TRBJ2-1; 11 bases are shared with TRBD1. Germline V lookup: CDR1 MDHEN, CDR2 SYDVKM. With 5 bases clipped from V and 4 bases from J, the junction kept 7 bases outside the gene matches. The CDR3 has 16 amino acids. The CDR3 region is CASSPSGTGGYNEQFF. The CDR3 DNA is TGTGCCAGCAGTCCGTCCGGGACAGGGGGTTACAATGAGCAGTTCTTC.

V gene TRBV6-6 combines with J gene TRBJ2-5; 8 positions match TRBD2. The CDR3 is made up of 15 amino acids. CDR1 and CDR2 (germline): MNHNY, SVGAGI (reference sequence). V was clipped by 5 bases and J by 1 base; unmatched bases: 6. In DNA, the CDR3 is TGTGCCAGCAGTCCGGCGCGGGGGGTCCAAGAGACCCAGTACTTC. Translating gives CASSPARGVQETQYF.

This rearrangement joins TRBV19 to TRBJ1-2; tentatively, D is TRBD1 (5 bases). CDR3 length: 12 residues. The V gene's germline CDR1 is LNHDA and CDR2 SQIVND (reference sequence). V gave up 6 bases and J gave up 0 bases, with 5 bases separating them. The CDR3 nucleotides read TGTGCCAGTAGGACAGCTAACTATGGCTACACCTTC. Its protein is CASRTANYGYTF.

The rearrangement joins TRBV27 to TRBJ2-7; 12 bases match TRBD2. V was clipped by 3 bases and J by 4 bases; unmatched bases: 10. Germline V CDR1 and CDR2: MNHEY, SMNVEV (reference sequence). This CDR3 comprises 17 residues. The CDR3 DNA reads TGTGCCAGCAGTTTTCTAGCGGGGGGGCCTGGTGCATACGAGCAGTACTTC. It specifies CASSFLAGGPGAYEQYF.

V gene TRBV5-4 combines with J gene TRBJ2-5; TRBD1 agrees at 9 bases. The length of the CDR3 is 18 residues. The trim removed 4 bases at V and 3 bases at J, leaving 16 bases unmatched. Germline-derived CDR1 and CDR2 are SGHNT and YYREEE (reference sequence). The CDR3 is CASSPRPTGGDLKETQYF. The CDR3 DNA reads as TGTGCCAGCAGCCCACGTCCGACAGGGGGGGACTTGAAAGAGACCCAGTACTTC. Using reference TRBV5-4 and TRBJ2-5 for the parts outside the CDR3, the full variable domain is ETGVTQSPTHLIKTRGQQVTLRCSSQSGHNTVSWYQQALGQGPQFIFQYYREEENGRGNFPPRFSGLQFPNYSSELNVNALELDDSALYLCASSPRPTGGDLKETQYFGPGTRLLVL.

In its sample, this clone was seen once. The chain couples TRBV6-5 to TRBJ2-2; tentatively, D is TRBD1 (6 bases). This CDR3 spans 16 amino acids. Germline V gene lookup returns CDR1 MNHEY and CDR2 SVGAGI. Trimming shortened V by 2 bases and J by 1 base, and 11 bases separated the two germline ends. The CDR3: CASSYRGQWNTGELFF. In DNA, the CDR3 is TGTGCCAGCAGTTACAGAGGACAGTGGAACACCGGGGAGCTGTTTTTT.

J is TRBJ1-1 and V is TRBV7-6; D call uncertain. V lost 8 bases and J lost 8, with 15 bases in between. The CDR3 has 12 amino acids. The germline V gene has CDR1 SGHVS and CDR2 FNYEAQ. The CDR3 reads CASGGEGAEAFF. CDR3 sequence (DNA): TGTGCCAGCGGCGGGGAGGGTGCGGAAGCTTTCTTT.

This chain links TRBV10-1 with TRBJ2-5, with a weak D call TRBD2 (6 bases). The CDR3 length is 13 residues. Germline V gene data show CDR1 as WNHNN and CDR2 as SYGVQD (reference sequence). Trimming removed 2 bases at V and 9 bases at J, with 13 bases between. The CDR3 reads CASSEIRSGAQYF. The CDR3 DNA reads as TGCGCCAGCAGTGAGATAAGGTCGGGGGCCCAGTACTTC.

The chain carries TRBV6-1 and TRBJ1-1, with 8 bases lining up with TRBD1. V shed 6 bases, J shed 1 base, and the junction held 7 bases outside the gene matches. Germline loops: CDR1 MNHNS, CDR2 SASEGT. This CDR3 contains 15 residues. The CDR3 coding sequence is TGTGCCAGCAGCCTGGGGGGGACAGGGAACACTGAAGCTTTCTTT. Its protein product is CASSLGGTGNTEAFF.

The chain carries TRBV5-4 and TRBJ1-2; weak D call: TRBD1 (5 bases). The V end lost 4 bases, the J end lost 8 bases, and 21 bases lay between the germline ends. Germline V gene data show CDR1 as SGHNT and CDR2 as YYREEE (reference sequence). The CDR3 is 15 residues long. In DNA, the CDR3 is TGTGCCAGCAGCAGCGGGACGGACCGGATTGGGGGCTACACCTTC. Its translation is CASSSGTDRIGGYTF.

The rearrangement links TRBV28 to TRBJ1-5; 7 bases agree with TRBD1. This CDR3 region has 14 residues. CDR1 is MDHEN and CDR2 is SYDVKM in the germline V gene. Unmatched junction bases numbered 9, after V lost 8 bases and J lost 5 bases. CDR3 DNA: TGTGCCAGCCGTACAGGGGCTGGGTATCAGCCCCAGCATTTT. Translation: CASRTGAGYQPQHF.

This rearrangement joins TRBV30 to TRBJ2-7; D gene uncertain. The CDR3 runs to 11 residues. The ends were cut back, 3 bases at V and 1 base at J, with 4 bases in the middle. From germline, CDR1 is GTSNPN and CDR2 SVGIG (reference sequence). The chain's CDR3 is CAWSKSYEQYF. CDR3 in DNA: TGTGCCTGGAGCAAATCCTACGAGCAGTACTTC.

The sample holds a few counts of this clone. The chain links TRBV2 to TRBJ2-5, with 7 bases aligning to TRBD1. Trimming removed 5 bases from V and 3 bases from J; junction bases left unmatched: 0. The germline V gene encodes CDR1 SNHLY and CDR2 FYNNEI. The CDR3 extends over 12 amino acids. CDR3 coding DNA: TGTGCCAGCAGTCAGGGGGAAGAGACCCAGTACTTC. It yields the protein CASSQGEETQYF.

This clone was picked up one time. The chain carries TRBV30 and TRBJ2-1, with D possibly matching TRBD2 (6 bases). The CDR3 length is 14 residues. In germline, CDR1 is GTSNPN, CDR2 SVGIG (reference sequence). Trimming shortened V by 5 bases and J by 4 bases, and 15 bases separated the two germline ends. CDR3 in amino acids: CAWVSGEVYNEQFF. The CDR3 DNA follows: TGTGCCTGGGTTTCGGGAGAGGTTTACAATGAGCAGTTCTTC.